Following are 27 T cell receptor beta chains from one sample sequenced in a study of beta chain features in type 1 diabetes. The sequenced template was cDNA made from the entire isolated RNA. Libraries were prepared by immunoSEQ multiplex PCR; TCRdb keeps only in-frame clonotypes and omits some of them. The sample holds some 160,000 clones; approximately 8.4% are singletons and the top ten take about 2.1%. The sample comprised central memory CD4+ T cells from blood. These receptors originate from a woman aged 18-30 years in good health.

The table lists this clone with a few counts. The chain links TRBV5-5 to TRBJ2-4; weak D call: TRBD2 (5 bases). The CDR3 loop spans 16 amino acids. V was clipped by 4 bases and J by 8 bases, with 22 bases between them. Germline lookup yields CDR1 SGHKS and CDR2 YYEKEE (reference sequence). This CDR3 reads CASSLSDGLWGDIQYF. The CDR3 bases are TGTGCCAGCAGCCTTTCCGACGGCCTCTGGGGAGACATTCAGTACTTC.

This clone showed up just a few times. CDR3 in DNA: TGTGCCAGCAGTCTTGATCAGGCGACAGATACGCAGTATTTT. Its protein is CASSLDQATDTQYF. The genes are TRBV11-2 and TRBJ2-3; unclear D gene. The CDR3 loop spans 14 amino acids. Between the trimmed V and J ends, which lost 6 bases and 3 bases, there was a span of 13 bases. Looked up from germline, CDR1 is SGHAT and CDR2 is FQNNGV.

Only a few counts were recorded for this clone. The genes are TRBV18 and TRBJ2-5, with D possibly being TRBD2 (5 bases). The V gene's germline CDR1 is KGHSH and CDR2 LQKENI. The V gene lost 0 bases and the J gene lost 4 bases, with 9 bases spanning the gap. This CDR3 is 14 amino acids long. The CDR3 bases are TGTGCCAGCTCACCACCCTCGGCGGGAGAGACCCAGTACTTC. Translating gives CASSPPSAGETQYF.

This clone occurred a few times. The chain joins TRBV29-1 to TRBJ1-5; D uncertain. The CDR3 is 14 amino acids. The V and J ends lost 5 bases and 5 bases respectively, with 16 bases between them. In germline, CDR1 is SQVTM, CDR2 ANQGSEA. The CDR3 spells CSVQETAVDQPQHF. The DNA of the CDR3 is TGCAGCGTTCAGGAAACAGCGGTAGATCAGCCCCAGCATTTT.

This clone was observed a few times. V usage is TRBV6-6 and J usage is TRBJ2-3, with D possibly matching TRBD1 (5 bases). The CDR3 runs 15 residues. The ends were cut back, 0 bases at V and 5 bases at J, with 12 bases in the middle. Germline V gives CDR1 MNHNY, CDR2 SVGAGI (reference sequence). The CDR3 nucleotides are TGTGCCAGCAGTTACTCGGGGCAGGGCGGAGATACGCAGTATTTT. Protein sequence: CASSYSGQGGDTQYF.

This clone was found a few times. This CDR3 is CASSPAGDEQYF. DNA of the CDR3: TGTGCCAGCAGCCCAGCAGGGGACGAGCAGTACTTC. This chain connects TRBV6-1 to TRBJ2-7; D possibly corresponds to TRBD1 (6 bases). Between the trimmed V and J ends, which lost 6 bases and 5 bases, there was a span of 11 bases. The CDR3 has 12 residues. Germline values: CDR1 MNHNS, CDR2 SASEGT.

In its sample, this clone was seen a few times. The chain recombines TRBV5-1 with TRBJ2-3, with 9 bases matching TRBD2. Germline-derived CDR1 and CDR2 are SGHRS and YFSETQ. V was pared by 1 base and J by 4 bases, with 13 bases of the junction left unmatched. This CDR3 spans 18 amino acids. This CDR3 reads CASSLRTSVTFGADTQYF. CDR3 sequence (DNA): TGCGCCAGCAGCTTGAGGACTAGCGTAACATTTGGAGCAGATACGCAGTATTTT.

V and J are TRBV15 and TRBJ2-4; D unresolved. Germline V gene sequence: CDR1 LNHNV, CDR2 YYDKDF (reference sequence). This CDR3 spans 18 amino acids. Trimming cost V 0 bases and J 0 bases, with 15 bases left between them. DNA for the CDR3: TGTGCCACCAGCAGAGATCCAGGTTCCCTCCGAGCCAAAAACATTCAGTACTTC. Translated: CATSRDPGSLRAKNIQYF.

The chain recombines TRBV2 with TRBJ2-2, with TRBD1 matching 8 bases. There are 18 residues in the CDR3. The germline V gene encodes CDR1 SNHLY and CDR2 FYNNEI. Trimming took 4 bases from V and 3 from J; bases not matched to a gene: 13. The chain's CDR3 is CASSVTGGSPLDTGELFF. In nucleotides, the CDR3 is TGTGCCAGCAGTGTCACAGGGGGTTCTCCCCTAGACACCGGGGAGCTGTTTTTT.

This clone showed up just a few times. The chain carries TRBV18 and TRBJ1-5, with D possibly being TRBD1 (5 bases). The ends were cut back, 6 bases at V and 5 bases at J, with 11 bases in the middle. CDR3 length: 13 residues. The V gene's germline CDR1 is KGHSH and CDR2 LQKENI. CDR3 in amino acids: CASSRAQDQPQHF. The CDR3 region has the DNA TGTGCCAGCTCCAGGGCACAAGATCAGCCCCAGCATTTT.

The rearrangement joins TRBV7-3 to TRBJ2-5; no definite D call. Germline lookup yields CDR1 SGHTA and CDR2 FQGTGA. V lost 4 bases to trimming and J lost 5 bases, with 11 bases between them. This CDR3 region has 13 residues. The CDR3 sequence: CASSSVYRETQYF. Written as DNA, the CDR3 is TGTGCCAGCAGCTCAGTGTATCGCGAGACCCAGTACTTC.

The chain carries TRBV7-8 and TRBJ2-5; 9 nucleotides align to TRBD1. This CDR3 spans 16 amino acids. Germline V gene data show CDR1 as SGHVS and CDR2 as FQNEAQ. Trimming at V came to 5 bases and at J to 4 bases, leaving 11 bases not matched to a gene. In DNA, the CDR3 is TGTGCCAGCAGCCGGATTGCACAGGGGGCAGGAGAGACCCAGTACTTC. It yields the protein CASSRIAQGAGETQYF.

The chain carries TRBV7-9 and TRBJ2-3, with TRBD2 as a possible D gene (7 bases). Trimming took 6 bases from V and 1 from J, leaving 11 bases between them. The CDR3 length is 14 residues. Germline CDR1 is SEHNR and CDR2 is FQNEAQ (reference sequence). CDR3 region: CASSWGGGTDTQYF. CDR3 coding DNA: TGTGCCAGCAGTTGGGGGGGCGGCACAGATACGCAGTATTTT.

DNA of the CDR3: TGTGCCAGCAGGGGGACAGGGGGGAATGAAAAACTGTTTTTT. Translating it yields CASRGTGGNEKLFF. V is TRBV28 and J is TRBJ1-4, with 11 bases identical to TRBD1. Germline lookup yields CDR1 MDHEN and CDR2 SYDVKM. With V trimmed by 6 bases and J by 5 bases, 2 bases remained unmatched. CDR3 size: 14 residues.

As DNA, the CDR3 is TGCAGCGTACTTTTACAGGTGTTGAACACTGAAGCTTTCTTT. Translated, it gives CSVLLQVLNTEAFF. V gene TRBV29-1 combines with J gene TRBJ1-1; TRBD1 might be the D (5 bases). The CDR3 is 14 residues long. V shed 6 bases and J shed 0 bases, with 14 bases lying between them. The germline gives CDR1 SQVTM, CDR2 ANQGSEA.

This clone was detected a few times. This sequence joins TRBV18 and TRBJ2-6; maybe TRBD2 (7 bases). Looked up from germline, CDR1 is KGHSH and CDR2 is LQKENI. Between the trimmed V and J ends, which lost 3 bases and 0 bases, there was a span of 15 bases. This CDR3 is built from 18 residues. The CDR3 nucleotides read TGTGCCAGCTCACCGGTCGGGGGGACATACTCTGGGGCCAACGTCCTGACTTTC. This sequence encodes CASSPVGGTYSGANVLTF.

This clone was counted between two and nine times. V usage is TRBV27 and J usage is TRBJ1-4; TRBD1 matches at 9 bases. This CDR3 has 14 residues. Germline V gene lookup returns CDR1 MNHEY and CDR2 SMNVEV (reference sequence). Unmatched junction bases numbered 5, after V lost 4 bases and J lost 8 bases. CDR3 sequence (DNA): TGTGCCAGCAGTTCGGGACAGGGTCGCGAAAAACTGTTTTTT. Translated: CASSSGQGREKLFF.

The V call is TRBV2, the J call TRBJ2-7; D might be TRBD1 (5 bases). V was trimmed by 2 bases and J by 8 bases, leaving 13 bases between them. The CDR3 has 13 amino acids. The germline CDR1 and CDR2 sequences are SNHLY and FYNNEI. CDR3 DNA sequence: TGTGCCAGCAGTGAAAATTTACAGGCGAAGCAGTACTTC. The encoded protein is CASSENLQAKQYF.

The chain couples TRBV2 to TRBJ1-6, with 7 bases lining up with TRBD1. V was pared by 6 bases and J by 6 bases, with 5 bases of the junction left unmatched. Germline V CDR1 and CDR2: SNHLY, FYNNEI. This CDR3 has 14 amino acids. The CDR3 DNA follows: TGTGCCAGCAGAACAGGGGTAGCTAATTCACCCCTCCACTTT. Protein product: CASRTGVANSPLHF.

This clone came up a few times. V is TRBV5-1 and J is TRBJ2-3; 9 nucleotides agree with TRBD1. The CDR3 runs to 16 residues. Germline CDR1 reads SGHRS; CDR2 reads YFSETQ. Trimming removed 3 bases from V and 2 bases from J; junction bases left unmatched: 7. CDR3 sequence (DNA): TGCGCCAGCAGCTCCGGGACAGGGCCCTCCACAGATACGCAGTATTTT. This encodes CASSSGTGPSTDTQYF.

This sequence joins TRBV5-4 and TRBJ2-2; 11 positions agree with TRBD2. Germline CDR1 and CDR2: SGHNT and YYREEE (reference sequence). V gave up 4 bases and J gave up 7 bases; unmatched junction bases: 9. CDR3 length: 16 residues. DNA of the CDR3: TGTGCCAGCAGCCATCTAGCGGGGGGCCGAAACGGGGAGCTGTTTTTT. It encodes CASSHLAGGRNGELFF.

In its sample, this clone was seen a few times. The CDR3 coding sequence is TGTGCCAGCAGTTATGGGTTTGCGGGAGGGACCTACGAGCAGTACTTC. Translated: CASSYGFAGGTYEQYF. The chain couples TRBV6-5 to TRBJ2-7; 9 bases line up with TRBD2. Germline assignment: CDR1 MNHEY and CDR2 SVGAGI. This CDR3 has 16 residues. Trimming cost V 3 bases and J 2 bases; bases outside gene matches: 8.

V is TRBV7-9 and J is TRBJ2-1; D gene ambiguous. Germline V lookup: CDR1 SEHNR, CDR2 FQNEAQ (reference sequence). This CDR3 has 12 residues. V shed 3 bases and J shed 6 bases, with 6 bases lying between them. The CDR3 loop is CASSFATNEQFF. In nucleotides, the CDR3 is TGTGCCAGCAGCTTCGCTACCAATGAGCAGTTCTTC.

This clone appeared a few times. The CDR3 DNA reads TGCGCCAGCAGCACCCGTTCAAGGGGTCCTGACACAGATACGCAGTATTTT. Its protein is CASSTRSRGPDTDTQYF. The rearrangement uses TRBV4-1 and TRBJ2-3; D may be TRBD1 (5 bases). V shed 5 bases and J shed 2 bases, with 20 bases lying between them. The CDR3 is 17 amino acids. Germline CDR1 and CDR2: MGHRA and YSYEKL.

Only a few counts were recorded for this clone. The chain links TRBV7-9 to TRBJ2-5; D uncertain. Between the trimmed V and J ends, which lost 1 base and 4 bases, there was a span of 10 bases. This CDR3 has 14 amino acids. Germline V CDR1 and CDR2: SEHNR, FQNEAQ (reference sequence). CDR3 sequence reads: CASSLVADSETQYF. The CDR3, as DNA: TGTGCCAGCAGCTTAGTGGCAGATTCAGAGACCCAGTACTTC.

This clone was counted many times. This sequence joins TRBV7-9 and TRBJ2-3; D unresolved. Germline values: CDR1 SEHNR, CDR2 FQNEAQ (reference sequence). V lost 5 bases and J lost 1, with 10 bases in between. The CDR3 is 14 amino acids. CDR3 amino acids: CASSPTRGTDTQYF. CDR3 DNA sequence: TGTGCCAGCAGCCCAACGCGCGGCACAGATACGCAGTATTTT.

The chain employs TRBV6-5 and TRBJ2-4, with 10 nucleotides matching TRBD1. Trimming cost V 2 bases and J 5 bases; bases outside gene matches: 3. This CDR3 comprises 15 residues. CDR1 and CDR2 (germline): MNHEY, SVGAGI. CDR3 nucleotides: TGTGCCAGCAGTTACGGGACAGGGGTGGAAAACATTCAGTACTTC. It is translated as CASSYGTGVENIQYF.